This entry concerns a single T cell receptor (beta chain). These data come from a study of cytomegalovirus exposure and HLA in healthy donors. This CDR3 has 16 amino acids. The PCR had 60 Vbeta and 13 Jbeta primers. The assay was immunoSEQ multiplex PCR, and TCRdb's table has in-frame clones only and misses some. The sample table sets out around 74,000 clones. Sequenced sample: PBMCs. The TCR sequence derives from a man between 45 and 60 years old in good health and CMV-seropositive. The chain has TRBV21-1 and TRBJ1-5; whether TRBD1, the table's D call, matches the DNA was not checked. TRBV21-1 is a pseudogene segment. Here the CDR3 reads CASSNRSGTGNQPQHF. CDR3 nucleotide sequence: TGTGCCAGCAGCAACCGGTCCGGGACAGGGAATCAGCCCCAGCATTTT.